A selection of T cell receptor beta chains follows, all from one sample in a study of Ad26.COV2.S vaccination and SARS-CoV-2 variants. Sequencing used immunoSEQ multiplex PCR; TCRdb keeps in-frame clones, though not all of them. The table includes about 350,000 clones, approximately 90% detected once. Sequencing was performed on peripheral blood, taken in a trial of Ad26.COV2.S vaccine versus placebo. These receptor sequences come from a person aged 18-65 years who received the Ad26.COV2.S COVID-19 vaccine or a placebo. The CDR3 runs from the conserved cysteine through the conserved F or W. A D gene is named only where the DNA matches it firmly. Rows may omit the clone size; those that give it use once, few, many or a size class.

.	TRBV28	.	TRBJ2-3	TGTGCCAGCAGTGCCAGGGGTTATGCTAGAGGGGCTACAGATACGCAGTATTTT	CASSARGYARGATDTQYF
.	TRBV19	.	TRBJ1-2	TGTGCCAGTAGTCCGCGGGGGGGCGGCACGTATGGCTACACCTTC	CASSPRGGGTYGYTF
TRBD1	TRBV7-9	.	TRBJ2-6	TGTGCCAGCAGCCCCAGGACAGGGGGATACTCTGGGGCCAACGTCCTGACTTTC	CASSPRTGGYSGANVLTF
.	TRBV6-1	.	TRBJ2-5	TGTGCCAGCAGTGAAATGGGGGACCAAGAGACCCAGTACTTC	CASSEMGDQETQYF
TRBD2	TRBV10-2	.	TRBJ2-5	TGCGCCAGCAGAGCAGCGGGAGGGAGTGGGGAGACCCAGTACTTC	CASRAAGGSGETQYF
.	TRBV27	.	TRBJ2-7	TGTGCCAGCAGTCATGGACAGACCTACGAGCAGTACTTC	CASSHGQTYEQYF
TRBD1	TRBV19	.	TRBJ1-5	TGTGCCAGTAGGGACAGGGGTAACAATCAGCCCCAGCATTTT	CASRDRGNNQPQHF
.	TRBV5-1	.	TRBJ1-6	TGCGCCAGCAGCTTGGTTGGTGGTTCACCCCTCCACTTT	CASSLVGGSPLHF
TRBD1	TRBV7-3	.	TRBJ2-2	TGTGCCAGCAGCTTAAACAGGGGAGCCGGGGAGCTGTTTTTT	CASSLNRGAGELFF
.	TRBV7-2	.	TRBJ2-7	TGTGCCAGCAGCTTACGGTGGCAGGATTACGAGCAGTACTTC	CASSLRWQDYEQYF
TRBD2	TRBV5-1	.	TRBJ2-5	TGCGCCAGCAGCTTGGGCTTCCGGGGGGGCGCGGCGGAGACCCAGTACTTC	CASSLGFRGGAAETQYF
.	TRBV28	.	TRBJ2-2	TGTGCCAGCAGTTTAACGGGTGCCGGGGAGCTGTTTTTT	CASSLTGAGELFF
.	TRBV7-8	.	TRBJ1-4	TGTGCCAGCAGCTTAGCGCAAGGGGCAACTAATGAAAAACTGTTTTTT	CASSLAQGATNEKLFF
.	TRBV19	.	TRBJ1-3	TGTGCCAGTAGTACAGCCGGGACAAGTTCTGGAAACACCATATATTTT	CASSTAGTSSGNTIYF
.	TRBV28	.	TRBJ2-7	TGTGCCAGCAGTCCCTCCCGGGGTTTCGGCGAGCAGTACTTC	CASSPSRGFGEQYF
TRBD1	TRBV6-5	.	TRBJ1-3	TGTGCCAGCAGGGGACAGGGTGCTGGAAACACCATATATTTT	CASRGQGAGNTIYF
.	TRBV4-1	.	TRBJ2-3	TGCGCCAGCAGCCGCACCCCGTTGGCGGAACGCACAGATACGCAGTATTTT	CASSRTPLAERTDTQYF
TRBD1	TRBV18	.	TRBJ2-2	TGTGCCAGCTCACCGCGGACAGGGGACACCGGGGAGCTGTTTTTT	CASSPRTGDTGELFF
TRBD2	TRBV29-1	.	TRBJ2-1	TGCAGCGTCCTCCCGGGACTAGCGGGAGATGAGCAGTTCTTC	CSVLPGLAGDEQFF
.	TRBV14	.	TRBJ2-1	TGTGCCAGCAGCCCCCAGGAACTAGCCGTAAGTGAGCAGTTCTTC	CASSPQELAVSEQFF
.	TRBV18	.	TRBJ2-7	TGTGCCAGCTCACCAGGGCTGCAAACCTACGAGCAGTACTTC	CASSPGLQTYEQYF
TRBD1	TRBV27	.	TRBJ2-7	TGTGCCAGCAGTAGGACAGGGGGGACCTACGAGCAGTACTTC	CASSRTGGTYEQYF
.	TRBV15	.	TRBJ2-7	TGTGCCACCAGCAGAGGAGGAATAGGGAGGCAATACGAGCAGTACTTC	CATSRGGIGRQYEQYF
.	TRBV5-1	few	TRBJ1-4	TGCGCCAGCAGCACCGGGACACGGACCCTCGGGGTTAATGAAAAACTGTTTTTT	CASSTGTRTLGVNEKLFF
.	TRBV7-8	.	TRBJ1-1	TGTGCCAGCAGCTTAGGCCAGGGTTACACTGAAGCTTTCTTT	CASSLGQGYTEAFF
.	TRBV10-3	.	TRBJ2-3	TGTGCCATCAGTGAATGGTTGCGGCGCACAGATACGCAGTATTTT	CAISEWLRRTDTQYF
TRBD1	TRBV19	.	TRBJ1-4	TGTGCCAGTAGCTCAAACGGGCGCCTCCCTGACAGGGTTGACGAAAAACTGTTTTTT	CASSSNGRLPDRVDEKLFF
TRBD1	TRBV6-1	.	TRBJ1-5	TGTGCCAGCAGTGACTGGTGGACAGGGGGCGCGGGCAATCAGCCCCAGCATTTT	CASSDWWTGGAGNQPQHF
TRBD1	TRBV7-2	.	TRBJ2-5	TGTGCCAGCAGCTTTGGCAGGGGGCAGGGAGAGACCCAGTACTTC	CASSFGRGQGETQYF
.	TRBV5-6	.	TRBJ2-2	TGTGCCAGCAGCTTAGGTCGGGGGTGGCTGTACACCGGGGAGCTGTTTTTT	CASSLGRGWLYTGELFF
TRBD1	TRBV24-1	.	TRBJ2-2	TGTGCCACCAGTGATCGGGACAGGGGGAACACCGGGGAGCTGTTTTTT	CATSDRDRGNTGELFF
TRBD2	TRBV6-6	.	TRBJ2-5	TGTGCCAGCAGTCCCGGACTAGCGGAACAAGAGACCCAGTACTTC	CASSPGLAEQETQYF
.	TRBV27	.	TRBJ2-7	TGTGCCAGTGCCCGGCAGGTACCCTACGAGCAGTACTTC	CASARQVPYEQYF
.	TRBV5-6	.	TRBJ1-1	TGTGCCAGCAGCGGACTAGGGTTAACGGGCACTGAAGCTTTCTTT	CASSGLGLTGTEAFF
.	TRBV6-2/TRBV6-3	.	TRBJ2-7	TGTGCCAGCAGTTTTTTGTACGAGCAGTACTTC	CASSFLYEQYF
.	TRBV27	.	TRBJ2-5	TGTGCCAGCACCACAGACCAAGAGACCCAGTACTTC	CASTTDQETQYF
TRBD1	TRBV4-3	.	TRBJ1-2	TGCGCCAGCAGCCAAGGGCATCTTCCGGGACAGGTTTTCACCTTC	CASSQGHLPGQVFTF
.	TRBV5-1	few	TRBJ2-7	TGCGCCAGCAGCTTGGGATCCTTCCGGTCCTACGAGCAGTACTTC	CASSLGSFRSYEQYF
.	TRBV28	.	TRBJ1-6	TGTGCCAGCAGTCCCCAAACACCAGGGGATAATTCACCCCTCCACTTT	CASSPQTPGDNSPLHF
.	TRBV28	few	TRBJ2-5	TGTGCCAGCAGTTTAGAAGCGTTAGAGACCCAGTACTTC	CASSLEALETQYF
.	TRBV9	.	TRBJ2-3	TGTGCCAGCAGCGCCAGCACAGATACGCAGTATTTT	CASSASTDTQYF
.	TRBV19	.	TRBJ2-3	TGTGCCAGTAGTATCGATGGAGAAGATACGCAGTATTTT	CASSIDGEDTQYF
.	TRBV28	.	TRBJ1-5	TGTGCCAGCAGCCAACCTAGCAATCAGCCCCAGCATTTT	CASSQPSNQPQHF
TRBD1	TRBV11-2	.	TRBJ1-5	TGTGCCAGCAGCAGACAGGGTGGTCAGCCCCAGCATTTT	CASSRQGGQPQHF
TRBD2	TRBV9	.	TRBJ2-3	TGTGCCAGCAGCGTAGGGGCGGGAGACCCCCAAAGTTTACAGTATTTT	CASSVGAGDPQSLQYF
.	TRBV3-1/TRBV3-2	.	TRBJ1-6	TGTGCCAGCAGCCAAGTCTCCAGGAGGAATTCACCCCTCCACTTT	CASSQVSRRNSPLHF
TRBD1	TRBV19	.	TRBJ1-2	TGTGCCAGTAGTGCGGACAGGGGGCAAGATAGCGGCTACACCTTC	CASSADRGQDSGYTF
TRBD1	TRBV2	.	TRBJ1-1	TGTGCCAGCAGGGACCGGGACAGGAATTGGACTGTCACTGAAGCTTTCTTT	CASRDRDRNWTVTEAFF
TRBD2	TRBV4-1	.	TRBJ2-3	TGCGCCAGCAGCCAAGATAGGACTAGCGGGCTCACAGATACGCAGTATTTT	CASSQDRTSGLTDTQYF
TRBD2	TRBV30	.	TRBJ2-5	TGTGCCTGGACGACAAGGACTAGCGGGAGTTCTGAGACCCAGTACTTC	CAWTTRTSGSSETQYF
TRBD1	TRBV7-2	once	TRBJ1-2	TGTGCCAGCAGCTTAAGACAGGGATATGGCTACACCTTC	CASSLRQGYGYTF
.	TRBV20-1	.	TRBJ2-1	TGCAGTGCCGACAGATACAATGAGCAGTTCTTC	CSADRYNEQFF